The T cell receptor (beta chain) under discussion was sequenced for a study of blood T cell repertoires in COVID-19. For the study at large: There were acute and convalescent COVID-19 samples, and they came from the United States, Italy and Spain. PBMCs, B-cell-depleted T cells, or T cells were the source of the cDNA or gDNA that made up the material.

Remarks on this clone: Additional DNA sequences in this sample encode the identical CDR3.

In the authors' workflow: Scientists estimated how many nucleated cells there were by amplifying reference gene primers. Only in-frame clones appear in the TCRdb table, and some are missing; sequencing was by immunoSEQ multiplex PCR. D and trimming were read from the DNA, whereas the V and J calls and clone size are those reported in that table. The sample has 200,000 to 250,000 clones, 92% seen once. CDR3 length equals 11 residues. In germline, CDR1 is DFQATT, CDR2 SNEGSKA (reference sequence). The V and J ends lost 3 bases and 2 bases respectively, with 5 bases between them. The receptor comes from a man aged 60 to 75 with COVID-19, enrolled during active disease. The sample comprised peripheral blood. The chain has TRBV20-1 and TRBJ2-7; no clear D. The CDR3 nucleotides read TGCAGTGCTAGGCAGACCTACGAGCAGTACTTC. It yields the protein CSARQTYEQYF.